This T cell receptor (beta chain) stems from a study of TIL therapy for anti-PD-1-resistant metastatic lung cancer (dated by TCRdb to about 2021). Turning to the overall study: A median age of 54 years (range about 38-75) and a median tumor PD-L1 proportion score of roughly 5.4% were recorded among enrolled patients. Most of the cohort had lung adenocarcinoma, including a handful of EGFR-mutant tumors and two ALK-rearranged tumors, and half of the patients were either current or former smokers. Across the cohort, whole-exome sequencing showed a median non-synonymous tumor mutation burden of about 1.6 mutations per megabase. Tumor and peripheral blood T cell receptor beta sequencing was used to track clonotypes across tumor, expanded TIL product and serial blood samples. On the study overall, not on this receptor specifically: Generalizability was limited because the cohort was highly selected, with more treatment-naive, never-smoker and oncogene-addicted patients included than is typical. The study protocol defined all tumor marker inferences as exploratory. High clonal turnover was observed in TIL culture, with many enriched product clones not detected in the baseline tumor, which suggested clonal contraction rather than faithful expansion. Higher clonality and lower diversity were observed in expanded TIL cultures than in baseline intratumoral T cells (median clonality around 6% vs 30%, p < 0.0001).

The cysteine opens and the phenylalanine closes a CDR3 of 14 amino acids. Only the CDR3 DNA stays, 42 bases, in frame from base 1. Sample time point, as interpreted from the label and publication: pre-treatment sample, taken before nivolumab and TIL therapy. The baseline tumor samples were excised metastases, mostly pleural nodules or supraclavicular lymph nodes, taken from the same resection that was used to grow TIL. Tumors were harvested prior to any PD-1/PD-L1 blockade, after which nivolumab was administered to patients, and lymphodepletion, expanded TIL infusion and IL-2 were given to patients who progressed. A phase I trial run at two centers enrolled adults with stage 4 NSCLC between late 2017 and 2020. The samples were obtained from a phase I trial that was single-arm and open-label and tested tumor-infiltrating lymphocyte therapy combined with nivolumab in advanced non-small cell lung cancer. Portions of each resected tumor were snap-frozen in liquid nitrogen and were stored at -80 degrees C. Using laser-capture macrodissection, tumor regions of interest were selected on H&E sections, then pulverized into 15 mg aliquots and extracted using Qiagen Allprep kits.

The immunoSEQ v3 hsTCRB kit was used to amplify TCR beta CDR3 regions from genomic DNA through bias-controlled multiplex PCR. An Illumina NextSeq 500 was used to sequence the TCR libraries, reaching some 2 million read pairs at survey level or 5-6 million at deep level. As for the authors' bioinformatics: V, D and J genes were assigned, non-productive sequences were removed, and clonality was reported by immunoSEQ Analyzer software. Repertoires of infused TIL and blood were compared using productive Simpson clonality and the Morisita overlap index of productive TRB rearrangements. TCRdb's version of the immuneACCESS table is confined to in-frame rearrangements and falls short of the full clone set. An unresolved V gene accounts for under half of the shortfall where checked; the remainder is of unknown origin. V, J and clone size are those of that table, while D and trimming were read from the DNA. The sample table records approximately 95,000 clones; under 70% of these occur just once. The ten largest clones capture roughly 11% of the sample.

Concerning this clone itself: No cognate antigen has been identified for it. The sample holds no much larger clone one base away, and base qualities are not on file.

The chain is assembled from TRBV21-1 and TRBJ1-2; TRBD1, as called in the table, went unchecked against the DNA. TRBV21-1 is annotated as a pseudogene. Sequences were derived from tumor tissue, sampled at baseline. The source of this sequence is a person aged 25 to 85 with non-small cell lung cancer. In nucleotide form, the sequence is TGTGCCAGTATTTCCGGGACAGGAGGCTATGGCTACACCTTC. This is translated as CASISGTGGYGYTF.